This T cell receptor beta chain was retrieved from a study of identical twins. This clonotype was detected only a few times. V was shortened by 0 bases and J by 6 bases, with 7 bases between the two germline ends. The CDR3 has 13 amino acids. CDR1 and CDR2 from the germline V gene are SGHRS and YFSETQ. TCRdb reanalysed the 5' RACE reads using MiXCR and keeps one entry per CDR3 protein. The table includes 470,000 or so distinct CDR3 sequences, more than 20% detected once. The same data also went into a second study, on T cells expressing NK-cell markers.

This receptor was obtained from a woman aged 18-29 years in good health. The specimen sequenced was CD4+ T cells sorted from blood. The genes are TRBV5-1 and TRBJ2-4; no clear D. CDR3 amino acids: CASSLVGPNIQYF. In nucleotides, the CDR3 is TGCGCCAGCAGCTTGGTTGGCCCAAACATTCAGTACTTC.